In this sample, the clone carrying this T cell receptor (beta chain) turned up many times. This sample is part of a study of T cells in Graves' hyperthyroidism and ophthalmopathy. The V segment lost 4 bases and the J segment 0 bases; nucleotides outside the gene matches: 5. There are 15 residues in the CDR3. Per germline, CDR1 SNHLY and CDR2 FYNNEI. Amplified regions were TCR beta CDR3 sequences from RNA transcripts. Using the HTBI primer set, a first-round RT-PCR was run on the TCR CDR3. TCRdb analysed the multiplex PCR reads with MiXCR anew, one entry per CDR3 protein. Of a few hundred thousand distinct CDR3 sequences listed, 14% to 15% are singletons.

Sample: blood. This receptor was taken from a woman younger than 45 with Graves' hyperthyroidism. V usage is TRBV2 and J usage is TRBJ2-7; TRBD1 matches 8 bases. The CDR3 DNA sequence: TGTGCCAGCAGTGCCGGGACAGGTCCCTCCTACGAGCAGTACTTC. Encoded protein: CASSAGTGPSYEQYF. Full variable domain (outside the CDR3, taken from reference TRBV2 and TRBJ2-7): EPEVTQTPSHQVTQMGQEVILRCVPISNHLYFYWYRQILGQKVEFLVSFYNNEISEKSEIFDDQFSVERPDGSNFTLKIRSTKLEDSAMYFCASSAGTGPSYEQYFGPGTRLTVT.